This T cell receptor beta chain was identified in a study of patients and donors after allogeneic stem cell transplantation. Each CDR3 protein is one row after TCRdb ran MiXCR on the RT-PCR reads. The table records about a million distinct CDR3 sequences, under 20% of them present only once. Only a few counts were recorded for this clonotype. Germline lookup yields CDR1 SGHTA and CDR2 FQGTGA. The CDR3 is 16 residues long. V shed 6 bases, J shed 5 bases, and the junction held 13 bases outside the gene matches. The source of this sequence is a human donor who was either an allogeneic HSCT recipient or a stem cell or donor lymphocyte infusion donor (not recorded which). It is not recorded whose cells these are; they may come from a transplant donor. The J gene is TRBJ2-1, the V gene TRBV7-3, with 7 bases matching TRBD2. The sample was blood, either unsorted or a sorted T cell fraction (not recorded which). The CDR3 DNA is TGTGCCAGCAGATCCCGGGCGGGGACTAATCACAATGAGCAGTTCTTC. Translation: CASRSRAGTNHNEQFF.